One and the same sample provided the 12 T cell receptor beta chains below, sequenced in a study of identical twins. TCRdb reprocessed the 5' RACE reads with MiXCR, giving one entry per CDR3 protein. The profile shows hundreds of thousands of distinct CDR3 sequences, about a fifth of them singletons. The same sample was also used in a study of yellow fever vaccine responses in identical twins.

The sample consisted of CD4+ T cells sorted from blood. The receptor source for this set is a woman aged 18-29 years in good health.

The CDR3 sequence is CATSERQVGRASGELFF. The CDR3 nucleotides read TGTGCCACCAGTGAAAGACAGGTCGGGAGGGCAAGCGGGGAGCTGTTTTTT. This chain connects TRBV24-1 to TRBJ2-2; 8 bases fit TRBD2. V lost 4 bases, J lost 7 bases, and 13 bases stayed unmatched. Germline-derived CDR1 and CDR2 are KGHDR and SFDVKD. This CDR3 contains 17 residues.

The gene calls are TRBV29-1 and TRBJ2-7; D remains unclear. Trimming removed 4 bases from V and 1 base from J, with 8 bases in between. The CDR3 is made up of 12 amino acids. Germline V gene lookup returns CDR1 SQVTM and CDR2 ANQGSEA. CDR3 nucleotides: TGCAGCGTTGTTACCCTTTCCTACGAGCAGTACGTC. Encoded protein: CSVVTLSYEQYV.

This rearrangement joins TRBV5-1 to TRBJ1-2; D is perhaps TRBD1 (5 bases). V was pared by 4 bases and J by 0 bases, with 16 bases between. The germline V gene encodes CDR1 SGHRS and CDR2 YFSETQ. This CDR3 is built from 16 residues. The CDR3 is CASSLTDTSANYGYTF. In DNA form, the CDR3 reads TGCGCCAGCAGCCTAACGGACACGAGCGCTAACTATGGCTACACCTTC.

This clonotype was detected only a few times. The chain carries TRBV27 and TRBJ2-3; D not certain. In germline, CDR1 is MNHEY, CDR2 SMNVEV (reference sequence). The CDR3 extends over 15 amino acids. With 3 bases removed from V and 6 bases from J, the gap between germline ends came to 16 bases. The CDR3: CASSLELPSLDTQYF. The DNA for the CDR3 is TGTGCCAGCAGTTTGGAGCTCCCCTCTCTGGATACGCAGTATTTT.

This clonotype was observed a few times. Here the CDR3 DNA reads TGCAGTGCTAGAGACCCTATAGCGGGGGGGGGCAAACAAGAGACCCAGTACTTC. Translated, it gives CSARDPIAGGGKQETQYF. The rearrangement links TRBV20-1 to TRBJ2-5; 11 nucleotides agree with TRBD2. With 0 bases clipped from V and 2 bases from J, the junction kept 11 bases outside the gene matches. CDR1 DFQATT and CDR2 SNEGSKA come from the germline V gene (reference sequence). The CDR3 consists of 18 residues.

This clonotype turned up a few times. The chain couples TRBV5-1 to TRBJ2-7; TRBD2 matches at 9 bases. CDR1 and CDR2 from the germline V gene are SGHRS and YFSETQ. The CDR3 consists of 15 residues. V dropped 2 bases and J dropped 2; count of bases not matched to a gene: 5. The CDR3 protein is CASSLLAGETYEQYF. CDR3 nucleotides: TGCGCCAGCAGCTTATTAGCGGGAGAAACCTACGAGCAGTACTTC.

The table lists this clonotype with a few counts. Here the CDR3 DNA reads TGTGCCAGCAGTCCCCTGGGGCGGGAGAGGCAAGATACGCAGTATTTT. Protein sequence: CASSPLGRERQDTQYF. The gene calls are TRBV12-3 or TRBV12-4 and TRBJ2-3, with 7 positions matching TRBD2. The length of the CDR3 is 16 residues. With V trimmed by 5 bases and J by 5 bases, 13 bases remained unmatched.

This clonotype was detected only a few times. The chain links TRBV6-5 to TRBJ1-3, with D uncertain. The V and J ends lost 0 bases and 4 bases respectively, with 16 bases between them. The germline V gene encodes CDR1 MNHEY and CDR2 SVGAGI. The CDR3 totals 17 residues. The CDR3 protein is CASSYSSRAGRGNTIYF. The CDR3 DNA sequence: TGTGCCAGCAGTTACTCGAGTCGGGCCGGGAGGGGAAACACCATATATTTT.

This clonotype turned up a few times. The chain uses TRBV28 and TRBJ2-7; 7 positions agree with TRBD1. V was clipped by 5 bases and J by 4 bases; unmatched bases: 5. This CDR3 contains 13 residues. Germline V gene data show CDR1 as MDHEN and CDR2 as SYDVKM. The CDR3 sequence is CASSKGAPYEQYV. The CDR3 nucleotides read TGTGCCAGCAGTAAGGGGGCGCCGTACGAGCAGTACGTC.

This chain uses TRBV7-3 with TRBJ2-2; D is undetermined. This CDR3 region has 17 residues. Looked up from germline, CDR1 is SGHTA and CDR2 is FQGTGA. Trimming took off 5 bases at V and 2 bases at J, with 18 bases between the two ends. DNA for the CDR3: TGTGCCAGCAGCCCCCCAGGTGTCAGGAGTAACACCGGGGAGCTGTTTTTT. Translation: CASSPPGVRSNTGELFF. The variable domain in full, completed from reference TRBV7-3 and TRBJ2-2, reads GAGVSQTPSNKVTEKGKYVELRCDPISGHTALYWYRQSLGQGPEFLIYFQGTGAADDSGLPNDRFFAVRPEGSVSTLKIQRTERGDSAVYLCASSPPGVRSNTGELFFGEGSRLTVL.

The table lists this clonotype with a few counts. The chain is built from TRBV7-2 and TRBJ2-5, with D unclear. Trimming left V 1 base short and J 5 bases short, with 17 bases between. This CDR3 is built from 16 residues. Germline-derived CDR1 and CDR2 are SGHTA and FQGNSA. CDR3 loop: CASSLGTLRSQETQYF. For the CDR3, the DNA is TGTGCCAGCAGCTTAGGGACCTTGAGGTCTCAGGAGACCCAGTACTTC.

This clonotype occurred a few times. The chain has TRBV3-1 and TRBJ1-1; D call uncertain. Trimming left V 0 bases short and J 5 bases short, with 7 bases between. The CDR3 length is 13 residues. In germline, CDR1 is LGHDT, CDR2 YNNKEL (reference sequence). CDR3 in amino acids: CASSQDWRTEAFF. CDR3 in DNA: TGTGCCAGCAGCCAAGATTGGAGGACTGAAGCTTTCTTT.